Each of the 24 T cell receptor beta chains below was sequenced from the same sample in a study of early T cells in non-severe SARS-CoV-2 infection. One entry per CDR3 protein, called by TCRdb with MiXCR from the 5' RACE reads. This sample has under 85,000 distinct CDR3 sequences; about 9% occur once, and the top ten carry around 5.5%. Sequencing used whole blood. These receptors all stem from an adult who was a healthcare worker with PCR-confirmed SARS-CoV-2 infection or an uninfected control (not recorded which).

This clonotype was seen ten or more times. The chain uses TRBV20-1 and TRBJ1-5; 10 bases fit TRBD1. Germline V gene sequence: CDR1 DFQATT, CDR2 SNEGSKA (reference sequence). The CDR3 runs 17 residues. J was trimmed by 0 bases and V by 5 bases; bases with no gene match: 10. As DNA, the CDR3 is TGCAGTGCTCAGTTGGACAGGGGGTTCTATAGCAATCAGCCCCAGCATTTT. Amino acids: CSAQLDRGFYSNQPQHF.

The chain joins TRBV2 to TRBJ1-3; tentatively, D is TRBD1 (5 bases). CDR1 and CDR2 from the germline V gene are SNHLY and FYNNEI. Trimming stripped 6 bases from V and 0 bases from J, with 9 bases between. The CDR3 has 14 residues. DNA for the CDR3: TGTGCCAGCAGAAGGGACGGCTCTGGAAACACCATATATTTT. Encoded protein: CASRRDGSGNTIYF.

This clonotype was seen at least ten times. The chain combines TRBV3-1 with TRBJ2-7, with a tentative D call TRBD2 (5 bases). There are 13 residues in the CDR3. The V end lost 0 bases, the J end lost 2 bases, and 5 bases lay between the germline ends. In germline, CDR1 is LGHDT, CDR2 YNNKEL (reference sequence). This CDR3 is CASSQDGAYEQYF. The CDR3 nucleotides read TGTGCCAGCAGCCAAGACGGGGCCTACGAGCAGTACTTC.

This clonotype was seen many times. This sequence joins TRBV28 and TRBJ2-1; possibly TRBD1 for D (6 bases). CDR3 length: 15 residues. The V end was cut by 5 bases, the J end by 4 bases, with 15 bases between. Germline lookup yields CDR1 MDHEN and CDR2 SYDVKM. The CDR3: CASSRTGTTYNEQFF. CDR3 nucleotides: TGTGCCAGCAGTCGGACCGGGACAACATACAATGAGCAGTTCTTC.

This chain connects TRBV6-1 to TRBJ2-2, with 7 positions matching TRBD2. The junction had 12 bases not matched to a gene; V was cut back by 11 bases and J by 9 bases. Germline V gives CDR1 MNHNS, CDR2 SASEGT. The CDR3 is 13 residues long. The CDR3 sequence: CAAQRGDVRELFF. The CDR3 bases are TGTGCCGCTCAGCGGGGAGATGTCCGGGAGCTGTTTTTT.

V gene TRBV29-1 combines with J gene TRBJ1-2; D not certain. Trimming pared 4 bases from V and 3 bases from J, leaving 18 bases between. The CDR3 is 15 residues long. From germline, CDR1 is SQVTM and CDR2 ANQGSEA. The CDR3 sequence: CSVGRGVGKDYGYTF. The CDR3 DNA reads TGCAGCGTTGGACGGGGTGTCGGAAAGGACTATGGCTACACCTTC.

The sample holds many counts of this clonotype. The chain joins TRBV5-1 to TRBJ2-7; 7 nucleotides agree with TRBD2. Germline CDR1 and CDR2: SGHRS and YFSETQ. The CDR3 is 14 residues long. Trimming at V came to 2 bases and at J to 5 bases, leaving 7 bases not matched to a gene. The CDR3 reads CASSLGAGTNEQYF. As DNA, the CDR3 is TGCGCCAGCAGCTTAGGGGCAGGGACTAACGAGCAGTACTTC.

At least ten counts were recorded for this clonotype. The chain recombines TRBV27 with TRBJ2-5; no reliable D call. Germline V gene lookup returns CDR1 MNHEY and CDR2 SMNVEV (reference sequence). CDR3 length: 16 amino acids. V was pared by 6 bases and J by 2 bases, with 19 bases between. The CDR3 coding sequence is TGTGCCAGCAGAGTATGGTCCGGGTCCCGTCAAGAGACCCAGTACTTC. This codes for CASRVWSGSRQETQYF.

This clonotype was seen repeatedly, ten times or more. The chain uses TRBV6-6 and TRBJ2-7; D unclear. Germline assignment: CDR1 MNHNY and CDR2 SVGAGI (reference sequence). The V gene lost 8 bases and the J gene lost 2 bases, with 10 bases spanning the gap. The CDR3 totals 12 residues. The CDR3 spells CASAAIAYEQYF. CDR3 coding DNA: TGTGCCAGCGCCGCGATTGCCTACGAGCAGTACTTC.

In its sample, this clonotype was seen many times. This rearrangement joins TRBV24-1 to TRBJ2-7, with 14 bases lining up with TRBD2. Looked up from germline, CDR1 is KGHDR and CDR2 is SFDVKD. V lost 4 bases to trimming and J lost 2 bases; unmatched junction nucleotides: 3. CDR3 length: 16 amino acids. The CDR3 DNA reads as TGTGCCACCAGTGACCTGACTAGCGGGGGGGCCTACGAGCAGTACTTC. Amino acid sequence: CATSDLTSGGAYEQYF.

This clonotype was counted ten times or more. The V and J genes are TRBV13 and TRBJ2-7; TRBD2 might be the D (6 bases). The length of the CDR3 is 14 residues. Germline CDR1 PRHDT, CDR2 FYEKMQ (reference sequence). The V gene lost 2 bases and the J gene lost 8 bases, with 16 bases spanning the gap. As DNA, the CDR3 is TGTGCCAGCAGCTTAAGGAGTCTGGCGGGACAGCAGTACTTC. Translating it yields CASSLRSLAGQQYF.

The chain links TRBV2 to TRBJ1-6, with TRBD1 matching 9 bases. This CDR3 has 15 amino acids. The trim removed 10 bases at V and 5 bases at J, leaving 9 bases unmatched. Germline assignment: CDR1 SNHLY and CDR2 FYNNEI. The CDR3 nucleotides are TGTGCCACCAACCCGGGACAGGGCAATAATTCACCCCTCCACTTT. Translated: CATNPGQGNNSPLHF.

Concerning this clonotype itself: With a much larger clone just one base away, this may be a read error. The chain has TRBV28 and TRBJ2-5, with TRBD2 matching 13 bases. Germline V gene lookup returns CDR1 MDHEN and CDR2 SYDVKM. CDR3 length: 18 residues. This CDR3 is CANSLTSGRAMAQETQYF. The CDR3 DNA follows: TGTGCCAACAGTCTTACTAGCGGGAGGGCCATGGCCCAAGAGACCCAGTACTTC.

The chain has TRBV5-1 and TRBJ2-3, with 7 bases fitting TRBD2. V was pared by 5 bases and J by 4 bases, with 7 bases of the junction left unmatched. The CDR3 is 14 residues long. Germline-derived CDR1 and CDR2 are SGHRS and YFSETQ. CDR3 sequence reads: CASRSREGPDTQYF. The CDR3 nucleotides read TGCGCCAGCAGGTCCAGGGAGGGTCCAGATACGCAGTATTTT.

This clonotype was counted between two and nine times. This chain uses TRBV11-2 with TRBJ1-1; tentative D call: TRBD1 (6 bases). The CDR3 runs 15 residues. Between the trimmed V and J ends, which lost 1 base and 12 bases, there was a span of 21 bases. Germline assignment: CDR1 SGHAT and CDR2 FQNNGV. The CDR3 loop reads CASSLGSGLDRGTFF. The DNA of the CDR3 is TGTGCCAGCAGCTTAGGGTCGGGATTGGACAGAGGAACTTTCTTT.

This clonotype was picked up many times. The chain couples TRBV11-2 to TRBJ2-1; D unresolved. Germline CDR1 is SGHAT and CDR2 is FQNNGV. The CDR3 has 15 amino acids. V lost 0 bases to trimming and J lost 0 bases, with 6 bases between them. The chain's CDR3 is CASSLESLSYNEQFF. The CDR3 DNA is TGTGCCAGCAGCTTAGAGTCACTCTCCTACAATGAGCAGTTCTTC.

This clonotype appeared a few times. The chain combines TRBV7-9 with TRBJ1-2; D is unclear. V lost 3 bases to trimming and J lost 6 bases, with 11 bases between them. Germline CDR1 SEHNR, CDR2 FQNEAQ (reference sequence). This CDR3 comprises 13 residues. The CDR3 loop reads CASSFNIEDGYTF. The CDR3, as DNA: TGTGCCAGCAGCTTTAATATCGAGGATGGCTACACCTTC.

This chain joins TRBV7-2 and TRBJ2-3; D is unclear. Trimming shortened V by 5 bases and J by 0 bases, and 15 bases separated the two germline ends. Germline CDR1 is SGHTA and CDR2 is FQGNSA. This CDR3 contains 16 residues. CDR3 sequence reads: CASSVHRGPSTDTQYF. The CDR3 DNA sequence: TGTGCCAGCAGCGTCCATCGCGGACCCAGCACAGATACGCAGTATTTT.

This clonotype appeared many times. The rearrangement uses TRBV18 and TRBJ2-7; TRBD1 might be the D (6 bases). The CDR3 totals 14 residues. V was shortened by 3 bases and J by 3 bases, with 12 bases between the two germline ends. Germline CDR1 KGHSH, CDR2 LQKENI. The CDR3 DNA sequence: TGTGCCAGCTCACCGCCGGACAGCTTCTACGAGCAGTACTTC. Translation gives CASSPPDSFYEQYF.

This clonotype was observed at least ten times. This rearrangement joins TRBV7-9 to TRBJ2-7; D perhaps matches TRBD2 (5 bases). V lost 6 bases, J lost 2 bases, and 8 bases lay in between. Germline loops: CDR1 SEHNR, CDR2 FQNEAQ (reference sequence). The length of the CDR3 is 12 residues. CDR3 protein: CASSWRPYEQYF. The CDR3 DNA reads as TGTGCCAGCAGTTGGAGGCCCTACGAGCAGTACTTC.

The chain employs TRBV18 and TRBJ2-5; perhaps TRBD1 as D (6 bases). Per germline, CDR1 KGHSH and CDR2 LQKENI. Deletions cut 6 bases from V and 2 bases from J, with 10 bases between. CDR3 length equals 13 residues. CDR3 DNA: TGTGCCAGCTCCCAGGGGATTCAAGAGACCCAGTACTTC. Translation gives CASSQGIQETQYF.

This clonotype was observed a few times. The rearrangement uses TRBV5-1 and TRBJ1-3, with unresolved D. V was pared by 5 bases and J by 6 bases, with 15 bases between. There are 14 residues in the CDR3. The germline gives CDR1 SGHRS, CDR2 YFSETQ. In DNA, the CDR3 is TGCGCCAGCAGACCACAGAAATTGGCAAACACCATATATTTT. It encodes CASRPQKLANTIYF. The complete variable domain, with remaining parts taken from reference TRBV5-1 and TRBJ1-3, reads KAGVTQTPRYLIKTRGQQVTLSCSPISGHRSVSWYQQTPGQGLQFLFEYFSETQRNKGNFPGRFSGRQFSNSRSEMNVSTLELGDSALYLCASRPQKLANTIYFGEGSWLTVV.

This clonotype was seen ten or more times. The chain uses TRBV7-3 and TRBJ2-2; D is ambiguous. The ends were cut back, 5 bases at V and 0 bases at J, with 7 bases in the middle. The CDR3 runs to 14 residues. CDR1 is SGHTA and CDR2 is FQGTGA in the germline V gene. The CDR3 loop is CASSRISNTGELFF. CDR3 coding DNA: TGTGCCAGCAGCCGCATATCGAACACCGGGGAGCTGTTTTTT.

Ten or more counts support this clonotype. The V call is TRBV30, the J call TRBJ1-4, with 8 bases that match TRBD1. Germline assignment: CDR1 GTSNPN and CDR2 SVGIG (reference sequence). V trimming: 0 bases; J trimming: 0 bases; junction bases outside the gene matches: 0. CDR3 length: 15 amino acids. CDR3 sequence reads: CAWSVQGATNEKLFF. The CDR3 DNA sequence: TGTGCCTGGAGTGTACAGGGGGCAACTAATGAAAAACTGTTTTTT.